Each of the 20 T cell receptor beta chains below was sequenced from the same sample in a study of cytomegalovirus exposure and HLA in healthy donors. Sequencing used immunoSEQ multiplex PCR; TCRdb keeps in-frame clones, though not all of them. The sample records fewer than 200,000 clones, nearly 90% being singletons. Specimen: PBMCs. The origin of the receptors is a woman aged 18-35 years in good health and CMV-seropositive.

The chain is built from TRBV18 and TRBJ2-1, with D possibly TRBD2 on 5 matching bases. CDR1 and CDR2 from the germline V gene are KGHSH and LQKENI. The germline V and J ends were trimmed by 1 base and 13 bases, with 8 bases remaining between them. This CDR3 contains 11 residues. The CDR3 here is CASSPQLAQFF. CDR3 nucleotides: TGTGCCAGCTCACCACAGCTAGCTCAGTTCTTC. Using reference TRBV18 and TRBJ2-1 for the parts outside the CDR3, the full variable domain is NAGVMQNPRHLVRRRGQEARLRCSPMKGHSHVYWYRQLPEEGLKFMVYLQKENIIDESGMPKERFSAEFPKEGPSILRIQQVVRGDSAAYFCASSPQLAQFFGPGTRLTVL.

The V and J genes are TRBV6-6 and TRBJ1-1, with D possibly matching TRBD1 (5 bases). CDR1 and CDR2 (germline): MNHNY, SVGAGI (reference sequence). The CDR3 loop spans 12 amino acids. V lost 10 bases, J lost 3 bases, and 12 bases lay in between. Here the CDR3 reads CATIKGYTEAFF. In DNA, the CDR3 is TGTGCCACCATTAAGGGGTACACTGAAGCTTTCTTT.

This chain connects TRBV9 to TRBJ2-7; maybe TRBD2 (6 bases). CDR1 and CDR2 from the germline V gene are SGDLS and YYNGEE. The V and J ends lost 0 bases and 1 base respectively, with 11 bases between them. This CDR3 has 15 residues. The CDR3 DNA reads TGTGCCAGCAGCGTAGGACGGGAGTTGTCCTACGAGCAGTACTTC. It specifies CASSVGRELSYEQYF.

The genes are TRBV7-2 and TRBJ2-2; 10 bases fit TRBD2. The CDR3 runs to 15 residues. Germline assignment: CDR1 SGHTA and CDR2 FQGNSA. Trimming removed 4 bases from V and 1 base from J; junction bases left unmatched: 0. CDR3 in DNA: TGTGCCAGCAGCTGGACTAGCGGGAACACCGGGGAGCTGTTTTTT. It translates to CASSWTSGNTGELFF.

This chain connects TRBV28 to TRBJ2-7, with 7 bases aligning to TRBD2. Germline V gene sequence: CDR1 MDHEN, CDR2 SYDVKM. V gave up 6 bases and J gave up 1 base; unmatched junction bases: 9. The CDR3 covers 15 residues. In DNA, the CDR3 is TGTGCCAGCAGCGAGGGAGGGAGCAGTTCCTACGAGCAGTACTTC. Residues: CASSEGGSSSYEQYF.

The V call is TRBV5-1, the J call TRBJ2-1, with 14 bases matching TRBD2. The CDR3 is 16 amino acids. Germline assignment: CDR1 SGHRS and CDR2 YFSETQ. The ends lost 4 bases at V and 8 bases at J; junction bases unmatched: 8. CDR3 bases: TGCGCCAGCAGCCCCGGGACTAGCGGGAGAGTAGATGAGCAGTTCTTC. Amino acid sequence: CASSPGTSGRVDEQFF.

This chain joins TRBV19 and TRBJ2-2, with 7 bases matching TRBD1. Losses at the gene ends were 10 bases for V and 1 base for J; bases not matched to a gene: 9. Per germline, CDR1 LNHDA and CDR2 SQIVND (reference sequence). The CDR3 length is 15 residues. This chain's CDR3 is CATKTTGENTGELFF. The DNA of the CDR3 is TGTGCCACTAAGACTACAGGGGAGAACACCGGGGAGCTGTTTTTT.

The V and J genes are TRBV28 and TRBJ1-5, with a weak D call TRBD1 (5 bases). Germline lookup yields CDR1 MDHEN and CDR2 SYDVKM. The ends were cut back, 7 bases at V and 0 bases at J, with 16 bases in the middle. The CDR3 totals 16 residues. This CDR3 reads CASTGGTIYSNQPQHF. The DNA of the CDR3 is TGTGCCAGCACCGGGGGGACCATTTATAGCAATCAGCCCCAGCATTTT.

This chain uses TRBV28 with TRBJ2-7; D gene ambiguous. This CDR3 contains 12 residues. CDR1 MDHEN and CDR2 SYDVKM come from the germline V gene. V was cut by 7 bases and J by 0 bases, with 7 bases left in between. CDR3 sequence reads: CASTTDSYEQYF. In DNA, the CDR3 is TGTGCCAGCACCACAGACTCCTACGAGCAGTACTTC.

This rearrangement joins TRBV27 to TRBJ2-3; 15 bases are shared with TRBD2. CDR3 length: 16 residues. V was pared by 5 bases and J by 8 bases, with 8 bases of the junction left unmatched. The germline V gene has CDR1 MNHEY and CDR2 SMNVEV (reference sequence). CDR3 nucleotides: TGTGCCAGCAGTCCTCGGACTAGCGGGAGGGCCGGTACGCAGTATTTT. Translated: CASSPRTSGRAGTQYF.

The J gene is TRBJ2-1, the V gene TRBV5-1, with TRBD2 identical over 9 bases. CDR3 size: 16 residues. The V gene's germline CDR1 is SGHRS and CDR2 YFSETQ. V lost 4 bases, J lost 9 bases, and 14 bases stayed unmatched. CDR3 nucleotides: TGCGCCAGCAGCCCAGGGGGGCTAGCGGGACCCATTGAGCAGTTCTTC. Translation: CASSPGGLAGPIEQFF.

This chain joins TRBV5-1 and TRBJ2-3; 8 positions match TRBD2. This CDR3 comprises 16 residues. The germline gives CDR1 SGHRS, CDR2 YFSETQ. The J segment lost 0 bases and the V segment lost 1 base, leaving 4 bases of the junction unmatched. The CDR3 loop is CASSLLASGSTDTQYF. The CDR3 coding sequence is TGCGCCAGCAGCTTGTTGGCTAGCGGGAGCACAGATACGCAGTATTTT. Using reference TRBV5-1 and TRBJ2-3 for the parts outside the CDR3, the full variable domain is KAGVTQTPRYLIKTRGQQVTLSCSPISGHRSVSWYQQTPGQGLQFLFEYFSETQRNKGNFPGRFSGRQFSNSRSEMNVSTLELGDSALYLCASSLLASGSTDTQYFGPGTRLTVL.

The V call is TRBV19, the J call TRBJ2-7, with 9 bases identical to TRBD1. The V and J ends lost 9 bases and 5 bases, in that order; junction bases with no gene match: 5. Germline values: CDR1 LNHDA, CDR2 SQIVND (reference sequence). This CDR3 is built from 12 residues. CDR3 DNA sequence: TGTGCCAGCGGGACAGGGTGGAACGAGCAGTACTTC. Translation gives CASGTGWNEQYF.

In its sample, this clone was seen a few times. The chain couples TRBV7-6 to TRBJ2-5, with 7 positions matching TRBD2. The germline gives CDR1 SGHVS, CDR2 FNYEAQ. Losses at the gene ends were 6 bases for V and 4 bases for J; bases not matched to a gene: 14. The CDR3 consists of 16 residues. CDR3 protein: CASSVGAGLRGETQYF. CDR3 bases: TGTGCCAGCAGTGTTGGGGCGGGACTACGGGGAGAGACCCAGTACTTC. The full variable domain, its missing parts supplied by reference TRBV7-6 and TRBJ2-5, is GAGVSQSPRYKVTKRGQDVALRCDPISGHVSLYWYRQALGQGPEFLTYFNYEAQQDKSGLPNDRFSAERPEGSISTLTIQRTEQRDSAMYRCASSVGAGLRGETQYFGPGTRLLVL.

This chain uses TRBV5-1 with TRBJ1-4; 7 bases are shared with TRBD1. Germline V gene data show CDR1 as SGHRS and CDR2 as YFSETQ. Trimming took 4 bases from V and 0 from J; bases not matched to a gene: 3. The CDR3 loop spans 15 amino acids. The DNA for the CDR3 is TGCGCCAGCAGCCGACAGGGAACAACTAATGAAAAACTGTTTTTT. It encodes CASSRQGTTNEKLFF.

The rearrangement joins TRBV25-1 to TRBJ1-1, with no clear D. The CDR3 sequence is 13 residues long. Trimming stripped 7 bases from V and 0 bases from J, with 9 bases between. Per the germline V gene, CDR1 is MGHDK and CDR2 is SYGVNS. CDR3 loop: CASTKQLNTEAFF. CDR3 sequence (DNA): TGTGCCAGCACGAAACAATTGAACACTGAAGCTTTCTTT. The full variable domain, with the rest looked up from reference TRBV25-1 and TRBJ1-1, is EADIYQTPRYLVIGTGKKITLECSQTMGHDKMYWYQQDPGMELHLIHYSYGVNSTEKGDLSSESTVSRIRTEHFPLTLESARPSHTSQYLCASTKQLNTEAFFGQGTRLTVV.

The J gene is TRBJ1-1, the V gene TRBV7-9; 11 nucleotides align to TRBD1. V lost 0 bases, J lost 1 base, and 4 bases stayed unmatched. Germline CDR1 reads SEHNR; CDR2 reads FQNEAQ (reference sequence). The CDR3 length is 17 residues. The CDR3 spells CASSLAGQGARNTEAFF. CDR3 DNA: TGTGCCAGCAGCTTAGCAGGACAGGGGGCAAGGAACACTGAAGCTTTCTTT.

The CDR3 region has the DNA TGCGCCAGCAGCCAAGAGACAGGGGGATTCAATCAGCCCCAGCATTTT. Protein product: CASSQETGGFNQPQHF. The V gene is TRBV4-3, the J gene TRBJ1-5, with 9 bases lining up with TRBD1. This CDR3 is built from 16 residues. Germline CDR1 is LGHNA and CDR2 is YSLEER. V was pared by 0 bases and J by 3 bases, with 3 bases of the junction left unmatched.

The V and J genes are TRBV11-3 and TRBJ2-3; D gene uncertain. Germline loops: CDR1 SGHNT, CDR2 YENEEA. V lost 3 bases and J 7 bases, leaving 11 bases between the germline ends. The CDR3 contains 13 residues. The CDR3, as DNA: TGTGCCAGCAGCTTTAGGAGTACTCATACGCAGTATTTT. Residues: CASSFRSTHTQYF.

V usage is TRBV6-1 and J usage is TRBJ2-1, with D possibly TRBD1 on 5 matching bases. The CDR3 consists of 15 residues. In germline, CDR1 is MNHNS, CDR2 SASEGT. V gave up 1 base and J gave up 6 bases, with 13 bases separating them. The CDR3 loop reads CASSEDDWGPNEQFF. DNA for the CDR3: TGTGCCAGCAGTGAAGACGACTGGGGCCCCAATGAGCAGTTCTTC.